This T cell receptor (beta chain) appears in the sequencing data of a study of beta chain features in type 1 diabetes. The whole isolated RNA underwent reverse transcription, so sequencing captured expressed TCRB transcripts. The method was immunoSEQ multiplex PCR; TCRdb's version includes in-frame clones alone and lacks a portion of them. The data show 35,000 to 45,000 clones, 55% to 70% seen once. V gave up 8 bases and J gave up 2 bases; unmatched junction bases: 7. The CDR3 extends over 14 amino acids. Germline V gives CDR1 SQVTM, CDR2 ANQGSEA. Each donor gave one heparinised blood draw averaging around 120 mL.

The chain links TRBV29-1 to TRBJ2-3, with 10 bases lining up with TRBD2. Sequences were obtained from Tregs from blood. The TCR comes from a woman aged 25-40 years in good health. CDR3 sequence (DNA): TGCAGCATGAAACTAGCGGGAATCACAGATACGCAGTATTTT. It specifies CSMKLAGITDTQYF.